The entry below gives a single TCR beta chain sequence along with its context. This specimen comes from a study of blood T cell repertoires in COVID-19. Study information: Material from acute and convalescent COVID-19 was sourced from the United States, Italy and Spain. T cells, B-cell-depleted T cells, or PBMCs provided the cDNA or gDNA that served as material.

The method was immunoSEQ multiplex PCR; TCRdb's version includes in-frame clones alone and lacks a portion of them. The table records over 150,000 clones, less than 85% of them present only once. The CDR3 runs 18 residues. The sequence was obtained from a woman aged 45 to 65 with acute or convalescent COVID-19. The genes are TRBV21-1 and TRBJ2-7; TRBD1, as called in the table, went unchecked against the DNA. TRBV21-1 is listed as a pseudogene. Material for sequencing was peripheral blood. Here the CDR3 reads CASRRTLGNFWTAKEQYF. The CDR3 DNA sequence: TGTGCCAGCAGAAGAACGTTGGGGAACTTTTGGACAGCAAAGGAGCAGTACTTC.